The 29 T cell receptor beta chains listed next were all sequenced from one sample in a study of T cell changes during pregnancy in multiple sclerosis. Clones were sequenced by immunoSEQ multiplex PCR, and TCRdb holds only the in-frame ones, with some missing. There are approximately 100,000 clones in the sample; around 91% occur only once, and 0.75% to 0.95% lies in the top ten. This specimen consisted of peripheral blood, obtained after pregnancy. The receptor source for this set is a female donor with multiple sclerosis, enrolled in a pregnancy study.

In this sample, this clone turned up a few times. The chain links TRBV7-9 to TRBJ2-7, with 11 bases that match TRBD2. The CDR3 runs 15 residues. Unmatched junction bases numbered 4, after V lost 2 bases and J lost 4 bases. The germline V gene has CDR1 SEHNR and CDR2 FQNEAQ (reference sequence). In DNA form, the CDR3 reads TGTGCCAGCAGCTTATACGGGACTAGCGGTTACGAGCAGTACTTC. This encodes CASSLYGTSGYEQYF.

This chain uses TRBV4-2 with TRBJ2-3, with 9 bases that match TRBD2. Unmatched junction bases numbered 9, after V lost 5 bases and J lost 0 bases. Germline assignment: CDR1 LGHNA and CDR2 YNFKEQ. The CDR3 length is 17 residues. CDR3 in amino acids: CASSVLASGASTDTQYF. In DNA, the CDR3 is TGTGCCAGCAGCGTTCTGGCTAGCGGGGCTAGCACAGATACGCAGTATTTT.

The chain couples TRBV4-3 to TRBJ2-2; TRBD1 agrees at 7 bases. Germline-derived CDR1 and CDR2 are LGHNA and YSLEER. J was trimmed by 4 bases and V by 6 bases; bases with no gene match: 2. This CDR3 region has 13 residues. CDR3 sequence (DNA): TGCGCCAGCAGTCCAGGGGGCACCGGGGAGCTGTTTTTT. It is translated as CASSPGGTGELFF.

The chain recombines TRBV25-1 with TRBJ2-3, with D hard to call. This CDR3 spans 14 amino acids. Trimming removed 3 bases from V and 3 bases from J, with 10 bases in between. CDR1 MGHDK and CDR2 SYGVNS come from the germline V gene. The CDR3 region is CASSERHRTDTQYF. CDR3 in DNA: TGTGCCAGCAGTGAGCGGCATCGGACAGATACGCAGTATTTT. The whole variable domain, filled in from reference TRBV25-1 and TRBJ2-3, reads EADIYQTPRYLVIGTGKKITLECSQTMGHDKMYWYQQDPGMELHLIHYSYGVNSTEKGDLSSESTVSRIRTEHFPLTLESARPSHTSQYLCASSERHRTDTQYFGPGTRLTVL.

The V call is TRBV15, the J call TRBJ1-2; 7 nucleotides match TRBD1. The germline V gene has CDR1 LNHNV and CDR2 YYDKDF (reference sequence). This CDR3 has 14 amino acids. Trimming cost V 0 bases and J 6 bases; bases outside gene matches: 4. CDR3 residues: CATSRDVDRDGYTF. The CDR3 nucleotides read TGTGCCACCAGCAGAGATGTCGACAGGGATGGCTACACCTTC.

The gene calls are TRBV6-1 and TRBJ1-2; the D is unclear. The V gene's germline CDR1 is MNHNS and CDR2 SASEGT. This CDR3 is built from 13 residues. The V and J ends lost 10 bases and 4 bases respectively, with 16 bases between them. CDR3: CATAGSGSYGYTF. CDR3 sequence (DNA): TGTGCCACCGCGGGGTCAGGCTCCTATGGCTACACCTTC.

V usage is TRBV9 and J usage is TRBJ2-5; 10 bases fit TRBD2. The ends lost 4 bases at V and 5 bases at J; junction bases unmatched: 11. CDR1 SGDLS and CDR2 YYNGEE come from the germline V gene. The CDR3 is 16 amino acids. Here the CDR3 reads CASSPRVAGGLETQYF. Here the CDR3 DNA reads TGTGCCAGCAGCCCCCGGGTAGCGGGGGGTTTGGAGACCCAGTACTTC.

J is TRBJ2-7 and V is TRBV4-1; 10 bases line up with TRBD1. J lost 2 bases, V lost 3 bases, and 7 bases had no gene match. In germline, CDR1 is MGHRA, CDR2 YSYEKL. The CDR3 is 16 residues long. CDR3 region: CASSHDPGTGAYEQYF. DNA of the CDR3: TGCGCCAGCAGCCACGACCCCGGGACAGGGGCCTACGAGCAGTACTTC.

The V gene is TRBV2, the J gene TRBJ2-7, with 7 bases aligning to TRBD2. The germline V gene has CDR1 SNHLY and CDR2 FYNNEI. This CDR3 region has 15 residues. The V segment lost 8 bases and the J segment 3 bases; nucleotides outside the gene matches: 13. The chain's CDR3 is CASAPGRLAVYEQYF. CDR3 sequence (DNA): TGTGCCAGCGCTCCCGGGAGACTAGCCGTCTACGAGCAGTACTTC. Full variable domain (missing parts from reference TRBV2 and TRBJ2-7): EPEVTQTPSHQVTQMGQEVILRCVPISNHLYFYWYRQILGQKVEFLVSFYNNEISEKSEIFDDQFSVERPDGSNFTLKIRSTKLEDSAMYFCASAPGRLAVYEQYFGPGTRLTVT.

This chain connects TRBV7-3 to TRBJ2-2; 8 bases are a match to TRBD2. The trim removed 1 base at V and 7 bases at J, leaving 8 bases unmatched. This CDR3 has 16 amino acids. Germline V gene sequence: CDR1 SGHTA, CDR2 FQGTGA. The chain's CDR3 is CASSLRLASNGGELFF. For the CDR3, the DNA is TGTGCCAGCAGCTTAAGACTAGCGAGCAACGGCGGGGAGCTGTTTTTT.

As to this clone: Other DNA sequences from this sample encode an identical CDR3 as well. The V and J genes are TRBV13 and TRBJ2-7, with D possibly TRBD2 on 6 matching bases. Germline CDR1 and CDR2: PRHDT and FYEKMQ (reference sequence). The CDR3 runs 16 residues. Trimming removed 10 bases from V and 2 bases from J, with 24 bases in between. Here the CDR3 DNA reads TGTGCCACCTCAGGAGCCTCTGGGACTTCCCCCTACGAGCAGTACTTC. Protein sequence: CATSGASGTSPYEQYF.

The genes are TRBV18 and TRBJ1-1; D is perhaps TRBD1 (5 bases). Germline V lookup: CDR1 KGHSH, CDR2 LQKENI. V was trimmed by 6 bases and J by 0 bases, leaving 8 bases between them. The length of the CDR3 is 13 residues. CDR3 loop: CASSAGLNTEAFF. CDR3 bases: TGTGCCAGCTCCGCGGGACTGAACACTGAAGCTTTCTTT. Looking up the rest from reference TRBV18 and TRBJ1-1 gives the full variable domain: NAGVMQNPRHLVRRRGQEARLRCSPMKGHSHVYWYRQLPEEGLKFMVYLQKENIIDESGMPKERFSAEFPKEGPSILRIQQVVRGDSAAYFCASSAGLNTEAFFGQGTRLTVV.

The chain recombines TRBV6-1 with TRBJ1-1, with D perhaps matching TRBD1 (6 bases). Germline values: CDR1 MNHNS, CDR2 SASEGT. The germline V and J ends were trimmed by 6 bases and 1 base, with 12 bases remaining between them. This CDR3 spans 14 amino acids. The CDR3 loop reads CASRQGVGNTEAFF. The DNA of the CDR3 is TGTGCCAGCAGACAGGGAGTCGGGAACACTGAAGCTTTCTTT.

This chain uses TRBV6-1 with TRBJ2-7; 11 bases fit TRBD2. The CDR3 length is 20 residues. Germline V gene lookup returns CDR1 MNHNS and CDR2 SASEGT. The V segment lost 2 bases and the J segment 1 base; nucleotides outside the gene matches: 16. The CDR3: CASSESLRGLAGGQSYEQYF. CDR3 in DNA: TGTGCCAGCAGTGAAAGTCTTCGAGGTCTAGCGGGGGGCCAATCCTACGAGCAGTACTTC.

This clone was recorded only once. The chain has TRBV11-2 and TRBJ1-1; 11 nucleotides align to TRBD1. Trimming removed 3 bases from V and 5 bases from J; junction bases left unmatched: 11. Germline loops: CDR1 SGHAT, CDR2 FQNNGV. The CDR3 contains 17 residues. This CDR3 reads CASSFTRTGGLVTEAFF. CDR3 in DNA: TGTGCCAGCAGCTTTACCCGGACAGGGGGCTTGGTGACTGAAGCTTTCTTT.

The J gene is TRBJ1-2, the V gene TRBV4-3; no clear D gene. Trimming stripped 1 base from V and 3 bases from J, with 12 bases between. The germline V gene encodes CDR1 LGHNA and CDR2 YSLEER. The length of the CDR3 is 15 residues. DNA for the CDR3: TGCGCCAGCAGCCAAGGGTCCTCGGGTGACTATGGCTACACCTTC. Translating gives CASSQGSSGDYGYTF.

CDR3 sequence reads: CASSSGQEHEKLFF. CDR3 in DNA: TGTGCCAGCAGCTCGGGACAGGAGCACGAAAAACTGTTTTTT. This sequence joins TRBV11-2 and TRBJ1-4; 8 nucleotides match TRBD1. Germline lookup yields CDR1 SGHAT and CDR2 FQNNGV. The CDR3 covers 14 residues. The trim removed 4 bases at V and 8 bases at J, leaving 6 bases unmatched. The complete variable domain, with remaining parts taken from reference TRBV11-2 and TRBJ1-4, reads EAGVAQSPRYKIIEKRQSVAFWCNPISGHATLYWYQQILGQGPKLLIQFQNNGVVDDSQLPKDRFSAERLKGVDSTLKIQPAKLEDSAVYLCASSSGQEHEKLFFGSGTQLSVL.

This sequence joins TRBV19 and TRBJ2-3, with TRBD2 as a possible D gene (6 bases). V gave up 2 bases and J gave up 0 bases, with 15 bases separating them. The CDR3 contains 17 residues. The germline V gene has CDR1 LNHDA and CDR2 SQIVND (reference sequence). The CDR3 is CASSIPGEAASTDTQYF. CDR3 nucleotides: TGTGCCAGTAGTATACCGGGAGAAGCGGCTAGCACAGATACGCAGTATTTT.

CDR3 protein: CASRSGQGSYEQYF. In DNA, the CDR3 is TGTGCCAGCAGATCCGGACAGGGCTCCTACGAGCAGTACTTC. This chain uses TRBV6-6 with TRBJ2-7, with TRBD1 matching over 8 bases. CDR1 and CDR2 from the germline V gene are MNHNY and SVGAGI (reference sequence). The CDR3 contains 14 residues. Germline trimming cut 6 bases from V and 0 bases from J; bases unmatched to any gene: 4.

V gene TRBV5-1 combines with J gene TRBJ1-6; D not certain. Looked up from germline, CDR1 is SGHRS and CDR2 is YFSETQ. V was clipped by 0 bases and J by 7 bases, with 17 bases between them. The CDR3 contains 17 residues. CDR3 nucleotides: TGCGCCAGCAGCTTGGTTTCCGCCCGGATGAGGAATTCACCCCTCCACTTT. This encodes CASSLVSARMRNSPLHF. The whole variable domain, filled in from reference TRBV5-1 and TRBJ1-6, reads KAGVTQTPRYLIKTRGQQVTLSCSPISGHRSVSWYQQTPGQGLQFLFEYFSETQRNKGNFPGRFSGRQFSNSRSEMNVSTLELGDSALYLCASSLVSARMRNSPLHFGNGTRLTVT.

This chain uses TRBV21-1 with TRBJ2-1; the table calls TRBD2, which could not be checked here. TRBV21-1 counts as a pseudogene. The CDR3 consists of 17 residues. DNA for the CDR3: TGTGCCAGCAGCAAAGCCAGCGGGGGGTTCTCCTACAATGAGCAGTTCTTC. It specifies CASSKASGGFSYNEQFF.

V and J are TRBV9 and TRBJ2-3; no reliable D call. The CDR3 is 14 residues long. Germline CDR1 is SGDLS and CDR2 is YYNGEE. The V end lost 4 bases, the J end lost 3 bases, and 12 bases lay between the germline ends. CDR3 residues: CASSHGYGTDTQYF. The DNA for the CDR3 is TGTGCCAGCAGCCACGGGTACGGGACAGATACGCAGTATTTT.

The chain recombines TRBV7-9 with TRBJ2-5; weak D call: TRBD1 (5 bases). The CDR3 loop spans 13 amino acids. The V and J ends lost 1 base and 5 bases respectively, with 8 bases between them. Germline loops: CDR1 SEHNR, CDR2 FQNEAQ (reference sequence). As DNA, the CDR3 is TGTGCCAGCAGCTTAGGGGGCTCGGAGACCCAGTACTTC. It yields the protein CASSLGGSETQYF. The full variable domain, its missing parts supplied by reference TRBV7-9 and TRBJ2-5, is DTGVSQNPRHKITKRGQNVTFRCDPISEHNRLYWYRQTLGQGPEFLTYFQNEAQLEKSRLLSDRFSAERPKGSFSTLEIQRTEQGDSAMYLCASSLGGSETQYFGPGTRLLVL.

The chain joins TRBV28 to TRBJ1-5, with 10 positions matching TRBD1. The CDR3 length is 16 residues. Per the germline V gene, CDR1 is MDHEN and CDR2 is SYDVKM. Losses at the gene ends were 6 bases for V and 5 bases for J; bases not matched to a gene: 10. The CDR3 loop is CASRRDRGQGDQPQHF. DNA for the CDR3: TGTGCCAGCAGAAGAGACAGGGGGCAGGGAGATCAGCCCCAGCATTTT.

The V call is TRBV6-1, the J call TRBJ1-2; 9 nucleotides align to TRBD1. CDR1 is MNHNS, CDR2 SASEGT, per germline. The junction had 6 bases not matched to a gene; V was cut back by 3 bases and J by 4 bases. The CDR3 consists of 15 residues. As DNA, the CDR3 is TGTGCCAGCAGTGATGGGACAGGGACCACCTATGGCTACACCTTC. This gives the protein CASSDGTGTTYGYTF.

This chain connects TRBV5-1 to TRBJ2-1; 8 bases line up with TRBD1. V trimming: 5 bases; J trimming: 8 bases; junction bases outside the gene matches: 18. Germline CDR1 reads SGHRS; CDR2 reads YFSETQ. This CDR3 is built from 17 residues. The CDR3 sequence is CASSFPPQGVRFDEQFF. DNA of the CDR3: TGCGCCAGCAGTTTCCCCCCACAGGGGGTCCGATTCGATGAGCAGTTCTTC.

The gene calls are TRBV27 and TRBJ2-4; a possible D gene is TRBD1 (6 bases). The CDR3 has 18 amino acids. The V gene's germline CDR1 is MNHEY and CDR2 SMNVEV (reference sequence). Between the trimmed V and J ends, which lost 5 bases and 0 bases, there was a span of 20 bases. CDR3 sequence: CASSPTSGVRIAKNIQYF. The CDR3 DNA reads TGTGCCAGCAGTCCGACCTCAGGGGTACGGATAGCCAAAAACATTCAGTACTTC.

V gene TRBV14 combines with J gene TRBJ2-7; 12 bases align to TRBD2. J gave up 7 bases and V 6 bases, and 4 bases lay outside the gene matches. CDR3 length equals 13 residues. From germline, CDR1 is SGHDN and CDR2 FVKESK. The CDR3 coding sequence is TGTGCCAGCAGTCGTCTAGCGGGGGGGGAGCAGTACTTC. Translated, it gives CASSRLAGGEQYF. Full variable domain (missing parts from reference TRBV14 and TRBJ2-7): EAGVTQFPSHSVIEKGQTVTLRCDPISGHDNLYWYRRVMGKEIKFLLHFVKESKQDESGMPNNRFLAERTGGTYSTLKVQPAELEDSGVYFCASSRLAGGEQYFGPGTRLTVT.

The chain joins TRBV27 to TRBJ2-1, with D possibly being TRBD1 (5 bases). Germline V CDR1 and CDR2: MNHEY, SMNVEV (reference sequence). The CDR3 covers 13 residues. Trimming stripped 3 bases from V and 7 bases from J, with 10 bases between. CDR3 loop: CASSLFRVNEQFF. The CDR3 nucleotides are TGTGCCAGCAGTTTGTTCAGGGTTAATGAGCAGTTCTTC.